A single sample is the source of the 10 T cell receptor beta chains below, sequenced in a study of T cells in localized non-small cell lung cancer. Libraries were prepared by immunoSEQ multiplex PCR; TCRdb keeps only in-frame clonotypes and omits some of them. The sample yields some 49,000 clones, roughly 79% seen once. Sequencing was performed on peripheral blood mononuclear cells, taken before any cancer treatment. These receptors came from a man between 40 and 69 years old with stage III lung adenocarcinoma.

The V gene is TRBV5-1, the J gene TRBJ1-1; a possible D gene is TRBD1 (6 bases). Germline assignment: CDR1 SGHRS and CDR2 YFSETQ. V lost 1 base and J 3 bases, leaving 13 bases between the germline ends. The CDR3 spans 15 residues. The DNA of the CDR3 is TGCGCCAGCAGCTTGATAATCGGGGGCGACACTGAAGCTTTCTTT. It encodes CASSLIIGGDTEAFF.

The chain recombines TRBV5-4 with TRBJ1-6; no reliable D call. The CDR3 extends over 16 amino acids. Between the trimmed V and J ends, which lost 0 bases and 1 base, there was a span of 8 bases. The germline CDR1 and CDR2 sequences are SGHNT and YYREEE (reference sequence). CDR3 coding DNA: TGTGCCAGCAGCTTGGGGACGGCATCCTATAATTCACCCCTCCACTTT. This codes for CASSLGTASYNSPLHF.

The chain links TRBV9 to TRBJ1-6; D gene uncertain. V lost 8 bases and J 6 bases, leaving 9 bases between the germline ends. Germline loops: CDR1 SGDLS, CDR2 YYNGEE. The CDR3 is made up of 12 amino acids. The CDR3 sequence: CASRVINSPLHF. CDR3 coding DNA: TGTGCCAGTCGAGTTATTAATTCACCCCTCCACTTT.

The chain combines TRBV7-6 with TRBJ2-2; TRBD1 agrees at 7 bases. Losses at the gene ends were 5 bases for V and 6 bases for J; bases not matched to a gene: 15. This CDR3 is built from 17 residues. The V gene's germline CDR1 is SGHVS and CDR2 FNYEAQ. CDR3 loop: CASSPSGNRGLAGELFF. The CDR3 bases are TGTGCCAGCAGCCCCTCGGGGAACAGGGGATTAGCCGGGGAGCTGTTTTTT.

The rearrangement uses TRBV15 and TRBJ1-2, with TRBD1 matching over 7 bases. The CDR3 totals 15 residues. J lost 2 bases, V lost 1 base, and 4 bases had no gene match. Per germline, CDR1 LNHNV and CDR2 YYDKDF (reference sequence). CDR3 in amino acids: CATSRGQGVNYGYTF. The CDR3 DNA is TGTGCCACCAGCAGAGGACAGGGAGTCAACTATGGCTACACCTTC. The whole variable domain, filled in from reference TRBV15 and TRBJ1-2, reads DAMVIQNPRYQVTQFGKPVTLSCSQTLNHNVMYWYQQKSSQAPKLLFHYYDKDFNNEADTPDNFQSRRPNTSFCFLDIRSPGLGDTAMYLCATSRGQGVNYGYTFGSGTRLTVV.

J is TRBJ2-7 and V is TRBV11-2, with D possibly TRBD2 on 6 matching bases. V shed 0 bases and J shed 2 bases, with 11 bases lying between them. CDR3 size: 15 residues. Germline V CDR1 and CDR2: SGHAT, FQNNGV. The CDR3, as DNA: TGTGCCAGCAGCTTAGATGGGCCGGGGGCCTACGAGCAGTACTTC. Protein product: CASSLDGPGAYEQYF.

This CDR3 is CASSWQEGLYTEAFF. The CDR3 DNA sequence: TGTGCCAGTAGTTGGCAGGAGGGCCTTTACACTGAAGCTTTCTTT. V gene TRBV19 combines with J gene TRBJ1-1, with D uncertain. V shed 5 bases and J shed 3 bases, with 16 bases lying between them. The V gene's germline CDR1 is LNHDA and CDR2 SQIVND (reference sequence). The CDR3 spans 15 residues. Supplemented by reference TRBV19 and TRBJ1-1, the full variable domain reads DGGITQSPKYLFRKEGQNVTLSCEQNLNHDAMYWYRQDPGQGLRLIYYSQIVNDFQKGDIAEGYSVSREKKESFPLTVTSAQKNPTAFYLCASSWQEGLYTEAFFGQGTRLTVV.

The rearrangement links TRBV6-1 to TRBJ2-3; 10 positions match TRBD2. V was clipped by 5 bases and J by 2 bases; unmatched bases: 4. The germline V gene has CDR1 MNHNS and CDR2 SASEGT. CDR3 length: 15 residues. CDR3 sequence: CASSLLAGTTDTQYF. The CDR3 region has the DNA TGTGCCAGCAGTTTACTAGCGGGGACCACAGATACGCAGTATTTT.

DNA of the CDR3: TGTGCCAGCAGCTCGCGGGCAGGGGTTCCAGAGCAGTACTTC. This sequence encodes CASSSRAGVPEQYF. The rearrangement uses TRBV7-9 and TRBJ2-7; D might be TRBD1 (6 bases). CDR1 is SEHNR, CDR2 FQNEAQ, per germline (reference sequence). The CDR3 runs 14 residues. V gave up 4 bases and J gave up 7 bases, with 17 bases separating them.

This clone has only one observation. This chain connects TRBV27 to TRBJ2-7, with D perhaps TRBD1 or TRBD2 (5 bases each). The germline CDR1 and CDR2 sequences are MNHEY and SMNVEV (reference sequence). The CDR3 runs 14 residues. Trimming removed 5 bases from V and 5 bases from J, with 16 bases in between. The CDR3 nucleotides read TGTGCCAGCAGTCTGAGGGGAAGATTCAACGAGCAGTACTTC. Translated, it gives CASSLRGRFNEQYF.